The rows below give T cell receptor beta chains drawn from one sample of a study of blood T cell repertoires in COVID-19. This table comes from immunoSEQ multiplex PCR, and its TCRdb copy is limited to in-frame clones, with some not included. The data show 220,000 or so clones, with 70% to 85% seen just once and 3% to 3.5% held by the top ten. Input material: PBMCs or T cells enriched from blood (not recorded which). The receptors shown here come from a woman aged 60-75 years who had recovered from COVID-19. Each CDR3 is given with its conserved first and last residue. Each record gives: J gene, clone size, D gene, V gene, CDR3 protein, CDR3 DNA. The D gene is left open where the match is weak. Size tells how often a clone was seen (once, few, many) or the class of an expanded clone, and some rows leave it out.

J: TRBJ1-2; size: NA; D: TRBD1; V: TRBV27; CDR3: CASRLAGGAGYTF; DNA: TGTGCCAGCAGGCTCGCAGGGGGAGCTGGCTACACCTTC
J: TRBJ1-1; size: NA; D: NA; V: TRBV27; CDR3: CASSLQGKDTEAFF; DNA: TGTGCCAGCAGTTTACAGGGGAAGGACACTGAAGCTTTCTTT
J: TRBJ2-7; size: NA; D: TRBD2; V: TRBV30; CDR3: CAWSSRTSGRGLYEQYF; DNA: TGTGCCTGGAGTAGTCGGACTAGCGGGAGGGGTCTCTACGAGCAGTACTTC
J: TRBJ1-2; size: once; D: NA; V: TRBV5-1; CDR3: CASSLGAASYGYTF; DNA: TGCGCCAGCAGCTTGGGGGCAGCCTCCTATGGCTACACCTTC
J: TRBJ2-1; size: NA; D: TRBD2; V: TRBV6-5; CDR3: CASVSSGSSYNEQFF; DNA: TGTGCCAGCGTTTCCAGCGGGAGCTCCTACAATGAGCAGTTCTTC
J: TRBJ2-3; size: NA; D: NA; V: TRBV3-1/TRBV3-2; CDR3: CASSQDRAGNTDTQYF; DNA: TGTGCCAGCAGCCAAGATCGGGCGGGGAACACAGATACGCAGTATTTT
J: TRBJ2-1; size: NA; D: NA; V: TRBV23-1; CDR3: CASGPPPEPGEQFF; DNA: TGCGCCAGCGGCCCTCCCCCGGAACCCGGGGAGCAGTTCTTC
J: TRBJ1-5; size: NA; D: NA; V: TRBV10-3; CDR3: CAISRDINQPQHF; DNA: TGTGCCATCAGTCGGGACATCAATCAGCCCCAGCATTTT
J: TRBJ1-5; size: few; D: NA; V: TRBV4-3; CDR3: CASSQDRGSTGQPQHF; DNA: TGCGCCAGCAGCCAAGATAGGGGATCTACCGGTCAGCCCCAGCATTTT
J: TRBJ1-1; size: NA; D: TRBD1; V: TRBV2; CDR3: CASKPDRVAEAFF; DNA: TGTGCCAGCAAGCCGGACAGGGTAGCTGAAGCTTTCTTT
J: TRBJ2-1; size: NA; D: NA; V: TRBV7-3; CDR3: CASSLAGQYNEQFF; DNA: TGTGCCAGCAGCTTAGCGGGGCAATACAATGAGCAGTTCTTC
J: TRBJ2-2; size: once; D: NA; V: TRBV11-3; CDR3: CASSQLNTGELFF; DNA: TGTGCCAGCAGCCAACTTAACACCGGGGAGCTGTTTTTT
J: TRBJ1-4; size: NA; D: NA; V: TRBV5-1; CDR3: CASRPNGQSNEKLFF; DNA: TGCGCCAGCAGGCCGAATGGACAGTCTAATGAAAAACTGTTTTTT
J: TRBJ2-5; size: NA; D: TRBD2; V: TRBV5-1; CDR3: CASSFQRETGRETQYF; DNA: TGCGCCAGCAGCTTCCAGCGGGAGACGGGTAGGGAGACCCAGTACTTC
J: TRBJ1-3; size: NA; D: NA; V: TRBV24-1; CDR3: CATSDGRRENSGNTIYF; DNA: TGTGCCACCAGTGACGGGAGGCGCGAAAACTCTGGAAACACCATATATTTT
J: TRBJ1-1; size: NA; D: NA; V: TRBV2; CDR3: CASSALQLNTEAFF; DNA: TGTGCCAGCAGTGCCTTACAGCTTAACACTGAAGCTTTCTTT
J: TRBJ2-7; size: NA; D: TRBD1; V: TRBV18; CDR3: CASSPPGQGFYEQYF; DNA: TGTGCCAGCTCACCCCCGGGACAGGGATTCTACGAGCAGTACTTC
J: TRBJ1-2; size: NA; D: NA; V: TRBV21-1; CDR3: CASSKLHYPNYGYTF; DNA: TGTGCCAGCAGCAAACTTCACTATCCTAACTATGGCTACACCTTC
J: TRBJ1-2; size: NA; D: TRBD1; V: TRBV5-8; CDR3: CASSLEGRDRAVNYGYTF; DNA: TGTGCCAGCAGCTTGGAAGGTCGGGACAGGGCGGTTAACTATGGCTACACCTTC
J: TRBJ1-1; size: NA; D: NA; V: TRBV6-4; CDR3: CASSLDGGNTEAFF; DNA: TGTGCCAGCAGCCTGGACGGAGGGAACACTGAAGCTTTCTTT
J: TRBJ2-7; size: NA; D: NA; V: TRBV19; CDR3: CASSSQKSYEQYF; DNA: TGTGCCAGTAGTTCCCAGAAATCCTACGAGCAGTACTTC
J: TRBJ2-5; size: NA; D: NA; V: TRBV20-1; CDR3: CSGQGQETQYF; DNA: TGCAGCGGGCAGGGGCAAGAGACCCAGTACTTC
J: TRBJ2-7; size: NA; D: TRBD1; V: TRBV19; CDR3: CASSISRTGSSYEQYF; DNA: TGTGCCAGTAGTATATCCAGGACAGGTAGCTCCTACGAGCAGTACTTC
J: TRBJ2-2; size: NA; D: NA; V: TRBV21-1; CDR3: CASSKEWRECTGELFF; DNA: TGTGCCAGCAGCAAAGAGTGGCGGGAGTGCACCGGGGAGCTGTTTTTT
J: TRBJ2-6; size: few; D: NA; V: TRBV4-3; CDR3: CASSQVSRTVSGANVLTF; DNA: TGCGCCAGCAGCCAAGTCTCCCGGACAGTTTCTGGGGCCAACGTCCTGACTTTC